One sample yielded the 27 T cell receptor beta chains listed below, sequenced in a study of blood T cell repertoires in COVID-19. Generated by immunoSEQ multiplex PCR, the TCRdb table keeps only in-frame clones and is missing some. Of some 240,000 clones detected, roughly 90% appear once; the ten largest clones hold roughly 2.2%. The sequenced sample was peripheral blood. The receptors come from a woman aged 55-70 years with COVID-19, enrolled during active disease.

This clone was seen a single time. The rearrangement joins TRBV10-3 to TRBJ2-1, with a possible D match to TRBD1 (6 bases). V was clipped by 3 bases and J by 0 bases, with 9 bases between them. Germline V gene lookup returns CDR1 ENHRY and CDR2 SYGVKD. The CDR3 loop spans 15 amino acids. CDR3 loop: CAISDGGLSYNEQFF. The CDR3 nucleotides read TGTGCCATCAGTGATGGGGGCCTCTCCTACAATGAGCAGTTCTTC.

V gene TRBV5-6 combines with J gene TRBJ1-1; the D is unclear. Germline V gene lookup returns CDR1 SGHDT and CDR2 YYEEEE. Trimming removed 7 bases at V and 7 bases at J, with 14 bases between. This CDR3 comprises 12 residues. The CDR3 DNA sequence: TGTGCCAGCCGTTCGAAACAGCATGAAGCTTTCTTT. Its protein is CASRSKQHEAFF.

The chain has TRBV7-8 and TRBJ2-1; TRBD2 agrees at 9 bases. V lost 5 bases, J lost 4 bases, and 3 bases stayed unmatched. CDR1 is SGHVS, CDR2 FQNEAQ, per germline. CDR3 size: 14 residues. The CDR3 here is CASSRAGGYNEQFF. The DNA for the CDR3 is TGTGCCAGCAGCCGAGCGGGGGGTTACAATGAGCAGTTCTTC.

V gene TRBV6-2 or TRBV6-3 combines with J gene TRBJ1-1; 7 positions agree with TRBD1. From germline, CDR1 is MNHEY and CDR2 SVGEGT. V dropped 6 bases and J dropped 4; count of bases not matched to a gene: 17. The CDR3 has 17 amino acids. The CDR3 bases are TGTGCCAGCAGCGCGGACAAGGGGGCGCGTTACGGCACTGAAGCTTTCTTT. Its protein is CASSADKGARYGTEAFF.

The chain uses TRBV9 and TRBJ1-3; D is possibly TRBD1 (5 bases). The CDR3 spans 14 residues. Trimming took off 0 bases at V and 2 bases at J, with 6 bases between the two ends. Germline loops: CDR1 SGDLS, CDR2 YYNGEE. In DNA form, the CDR3 reads TGTGCCAGCAGCGTAGCGGGGGCTGGAAACACCATATATTTT. Protein product: CASSVAGAGNTIYF.

The gene calls are TRBV27 and TRBJ1-1, with a tentative D call TRBD1 (5 bases). V shed 6 bases and J shed 0 bases, with 14 bases lying between them. Germline CDR1 and CDR2: MNHEY and SMNVEV (reference sequence). The CDR3 runs 15 residues. DNA for the CDR3: TGTGCCAGCAGACCCTCGGGACTCTTGAACACTGAAGCTTTCTTT. Translation: CASRPSGLLNTEAFF.

This rearrangement joins TRBV5-1 to TRBJ2-3; TRBD1 agrees at 8 bases. The CDR3 spans 15 residues. V trimming: 1 base; J trimming: 2 bases; junction bases outside the gene matches: 3. Looked up from germline, CDR1 is SGHRS and CDR2 is YFSETQ. CDR3 DNA sequence: TGCGCCAGCAGCTTGTGGACAGGGCCCACAGATACGCAGTATTTT. Translating gives CASSLWTGPTDTQYF. Complete variable domain (other parts from reference TRBV5-1 and TRBJ2-3): KAGVTQTPRYLIKTRGQQVTLSCSPISGHRSVSWYQQTPGQGLQFLFEYFSETQRNKGNFPGRFSGRQFSNSRSEMNVSTLELGDSALYLCASSLWTGPTDTQYFGPGTRLTVL.

The chain is built from TRBV7-2 and TRBJ1-4; weak D call: TRBD1 (6 bases). This CDR3 is built from 13 residues. CDR1 and CDR2 (germline): SGHTA, FQGNSA. The V gene lost 5 bases and the J gene lost 10 bases, with 14 bases spanning the gap. CDR3 sequence: CASSPLGGGKLFF. In nucleotides, the CDR3 is TGTGCCAGCAGCCCATTAGGGGGGGGAAAACTGTTTTTT. Variable domain in full (rest from reference TRBV7-2 and TRBJ1-4): GAGVSQSPSNKVTEKGKDVELRCDPISGHTALYWYRQSLGQGLEFLIYFQGNSAPDKSGLPSDRFSAERTGGSVSTLTIQRTQQEDSAVYLCASSPLGGGKLFFGSGTQLSVL.

This CDR3 reads CASSLSSGKNTEAFF. The DNA of the CDR3 is TGTGCCAGCAGCTTAAGTTCAGGGAAGAACACTGAAGCTTTCTTT. The V and J genes are TRBV7-2 and TRBJ1-1; TRBD1 is a possible D gene (5 bases). The CDR3 is made up of 15 amino acids. The ends were cut back, 2 bases at V and 1 base at J, with 11 bases in the middle. CDR1 and CDR2 from the germline V gene are SGHTA and FQGNSA.

The chain is built from TRBV27 and TRBJ1-2; 8 bases align to TRBD1. The germline V gene has CDR1 MNHEY and CDR2 SMNVEV (reference sequence). J gave up 4 bases and V 5 bases, and 6 bases lay outside the gene matches. This CDR3 is 14 amino acids long. The CDR3 DNA is TGTGCCAGCAGTGGTACGGGACAGGCCTATGGCTACACCTTC. This gives the protein CASSGTGQAYGYTF.

The chain combines TRBV11-2 with TRBJ2-5; 8 bases match TRBD2. The germline gives CDR1 SGHAT, CDR2 FQNNGV. The CDR3 is 17 amino acids. With V trimmed by 0 bases and J by 4 bases, 10 bases remained unmatched. The CDR3 DNA reads TGTGCCAGCAGCTTAGATGACTTGGGACTAGTAACAGAGACCCAGTACTTC. Translated, it gives CASSLDDLGLVTETQYF.

The rearrangement uses TRBV3-1 (or the pseudogene TRBV3-2) and TRBJ2-7; tentatively, D is TRBD1 (7 bases). The germline gives CDR1 LGHDT, CDR2 YNNKEL (reference sequence). This CDR3 has 12 amino acids. V lost 7 bases and J 6 bases, leaving 13 bases between the germline ends. As DNA, the CDR3 is TGTGCCAGCACTCCAGGGGGGCGCGAGCAGTACTTC. Translated: CASTPGGREQYF.

V gene TRBV6-5 combines with J gene TRBJ2-1; a weak D match, TRBD2 (6 bases). The CDR3 extends over 15 amino acids. CDR1 MNHEY and CDR2 SVGAGI come from the germline V gene. Trimming left V 0 bases short and J 8 bases short, with 14 bases between. The CDR3 coding sequence is TGTGCCAGCAGTTACTCGGGACTCCCCGGCCATGAGCAGTTCTTC. Translation gives CASSYSGLPGHEQFF.

The chain employs TRBV18 and TRBJ2-7; possible D gene TRBD2, 6 bases. Trimming stripped 0 bases from V and 3 bases from J, with 12 bases between. This CDR3 spans 15 amino acids. In germline, CDR1 is KGHSH, CDR2 LQKENI. The CDR3 is CASSPPGSRNYEQYF. Here the CDR3 DNA reads TGTGCCAGCTCACCACCCGGGAGCAGAAACTACGAGCAGTACTTC. Together with reference TRBV18 and TRBJ2-7, the CDR3 gives the full variable domain: NAGVMQNPRHLVRRRGQEARLRCSPMKGHSHVYWYRQLPEEGLKFMVYLQKENIIDESGMPKERFSAEFPKEGPSILRIQQVVRGDSAAYFCASSPPGSRNYEQYFGPGTRLTVT.

V usage is TRBV6-6 and J usage is TRBJ2-7; D may be TRBD1 (6 bases). Germline lookup yields CDR1 MNHNY and CDR2 SVGAGI (reference sequence). This CDR3 comprises 11 residues. The V gene lost 8 bases and the J gene lost 1 base, with 6 bases spanning the gap. This CDR3 is CASGQSYEQYF. The CDR3 nucleotides are TGTGCCAGCGGACAGTCCTACGAGCAGTACTTC.

The chain links TRBV27 to TRBJ2-1, with D maybe TRBD1 (5 bases). The V and J ends lost 5 bases and 4 bases respectively, with 9 bases between them. The CDR3 consists of 13 residues. Germline-derived CDR1 and CDR2 are MNHEY and SMNVEV (reference sequence). CDR3 DNA sequence: TGTGCCAGCAGTCAGGACACTTACAATGAGCAGTTCTTC. Translated: CASSQDTYNEQFF.

This chain links TRBV7-2 with TRBJ1-1; no reliable D call. CDR1 is SGHTA and CDR2 is FQGNSA in the germline V gene. Deletions cut 4 bases from V and 6 bases from J, with 12 bases between. The CDR3 is 13 amino acids. This chain's CDR3 is CASSYPGISEAFF. The CDR3 DNA sequence: TGTGCCAGCAGCTACCCCGGGATCTCTGAAGCTTTCTTT.

The chain is built from TRBV10-3 and TRBJ1-1, with D hard to call. Trimming left V 6 bases short and J 3 bases short, with 14 bases between. Germline CDR1 reads ENHRY; CDR2 reads SYGVKD. The CDR3 sequence is 14 residues long. The CDR3 protein is CAIRARDQDTEAFF. The DNA for the CDR3 is TGTGCCATCAGGGCAAGAGACCAGGACACTGAAGCTTTCTTT.

The chain carries TRBV3-1 (or the pseudogene TRBV3-2) and TRBJ1-2; tentative D call: TRBD1 (5 bases). Deletions cut 1 base from V and 4 bases from J, with 13 bases between. This CDR3 comprises 15 residues. Germline V gene lookup returns CDR1 LGHDT and CDR2 YNNKEL (reference sequence). CDR3 amino acids: CASSQAYDSTYGYTF. CDR3 in DNA: TGTGCCAGCAGCCAAGCCTATGACAGCACCTATGGCTACACCTTC.

The J gene is TRBJ2-7, the V gene TRBV6-2 or TRBV6-3, with TRBD2 identical over 8 bases. The CDR3 length is 15 residues. With 2 bases clipped from V and 0 bases from J, the junction kept 3 bases outside the gene matches. Germline assignment: CDR1 MNHEY and CDR2 SVGEGT. CDR3 sequence: CASSYLAGGSYEQYF. The CDR3 region has the DNA TGTGCCAGCAGTTACCTGGCGGGGGGCTCCTACGAGCAGTACTTC.

The chain uses TRBV7-2 and TRBJ1-5; TRBD1 agrees at 8 bases. Germline V lookup: CDR1 SGHTA, CDR2 FQGNSA. Unmatched junction bases numbered 7, after V lost 5 bases and J lost 4 bases. CDR3 length: 15 amino acids. The CDR3 spells CASSLTGARNQPQHF. CDR3 DNA: TGTGCCAGCAGCCTGACAGGGGCCCGGAATCAGCCCCAGCATTTT.

This clone showed up just once. The chain has TRBV20-1 and TRBJ2-4; possibly TRBD2 for D (6 bases). This CDR3 region has 15 residues. Trimming cost V 3 bases and J 0 bases, with 12 bases left between them. Germline V gene lookup returns CDR1 DFQATT and CDR2 SNEGSKA (reference sequence). The CDR3 coding sequence is TGCAGTGCTAGTGGAGGGACTGTAGCCAAAAACATTCAGTACTTC. Encoded protein: CSASGGTVAKNIQYF.

This chain joins TRBV29-1 and TRBJ1-1; D remains unclear. V gave up 3 bases and J gave up 4 bases, with 15 bases separating them. The CDR3 contains 14 residues. The germline CDR1 and CDR2 sequences are SQVTM and ANQGSEA. CDR3 in DNA: TGCAGCGTTGAGGTTTGGGGAGGCGGCACTGAAGCTTTCTTT. It codes for CSVEVWGGGTEAFF.

The V call is TRBV6-5, the J call TRBJ2-5; the match to TRBD2 covers 8 bases. The CDR3 length is 14 residues. V trimming: 2 bases; J trimming: 3 bases; junction bases outside the gene matches: 2. Germline V lookup: CDR1 MNHEY, CDR2 SVGAGI. CDR3 nucleotide sequence: TGTGCCAGCAGTTACCAAGCGGGGGAAGAGACCCAGTACTTC. As protein: CASSYQAGEETQYF.

This clone was seen once. The gene calls are TRBV7-2 and TRBJ1-1; weak D call: TRBD1 (5 bases). Trimming pared 4 bases from V and 6 bases from J, leaving 15 bases between. In germline, CDR1 is SGHTA, CDR2 FQGNSA. There are 14 residues in the CDR3. The CDR3 here is CASSSSMRQPEAFF. DNA for the CDR3: TGTGCCAGCAGCTCGTCTATGAGACAGCCTGAAGCTTTCTTT.

The gene calls are TRBV2 and TRBJ1-2, with no clear D. Germline values: CDR1 SNHLY, CDR2 FYNNEI. Deletions cut 7 bases from V and 4 bases from J, with 16 bases between. The CDR3 consists of 14 residues. The CDR3 spells CASTLTRTPYGYTF. The CDR3 region has the DNA TGTGCCAGCACTCTGACAAGAACCCCCTATGGCTACACCTTC.

The chain joins TRBV5-4 to TRBJ2-7; 14 bases match TRBD2. J gave up 4 bases and V 0 bases, and 3 bases lay outside the gene matches. Per germline, CDR1 SGHNT and CDR2 YYREEE (reference sequence). The CDR3 extends over 16 amino acids. DNA for the CDR3: TGTGCCAGCAGCTTGGAGACTAGCGGGGGGGCGTACGAGCAGTACTTC. Encoded protein: CASSLETSGGAYEQYF.